This TCR beta chain was found in a study of PD-L1 blockade in urothelial cancer. The germline CDR1 and CDR2 sequences are SGDLS and YYNGEE. The CDR3 sequence is 15 residues long. V lost 5 bases, J lost 5 bases, and 19 bases lay in between. Assay: immunoSEQ multiplex PCR; the TCRdb copy retains only in-frame clones and omits some. The sample includes 45,000 to 60,000 clones, roughly 80% of them seen just once. Time point defined: pretreatment peripheral blood. Sampling of each patient yielded between 1 and 8 specimens, collected pretreatment and on-treatment. This sample comprised PBMCs, obtained around atezolizumab (anti-PD-L1) treatment. The sequence was collected from a man aged 45 to 65 with urothelial cancer. The J gene is TRBJ1-1, the V gene TRBV9; a weak D match, TRBD1 (5 bases). For the CDR3, the DNA is TGTGCCAGCAGTGCTCGGGTCAGGGATGGAACTGAAGCTTTCTTT. This gives the protein CASSARVRDGTEAFF.